Below are 22 T cell receptor beta chains sequenced from a single sample in a study of CD8 T cells in Susac syndrome. cDNA came from around 0.5 to 1 ug RNA primed by random hexamers. TCRdb re-analysed the immunoSEQ multiplex PCR reads in MiXCR, keeping a single row per CDR3 protein. The sample contains a few hundred thousand distinct CDR3 sequences, about 88% of which appear only once. What was sequenced was CD8+ T cells from PBMCs. Source of these receptors: a human donor with multiple sclerosis.

V gene TRBV5-1 combines with J gene TRBJ1-2; 8 nucleotides match TRBD1. The V and J ends lost 0 bases and 3 bases, in that order; junction bases with no gene match: 7. The CDR3 has 16 residues. Germline V lookup: CDR1 SGHRS, CDR2 YFSETQ. CDR3 nucleotide sequence: TGCGCCAGCAGCTTGGCCCGGACAGGGAACCACTATGGCTACACCTTC. It specifies CASSLARTGNHYGYTF. Looking up the rest from reference TRBV5-1 and TRBJ1-2 gives the full variable domain: KAGVTQTPRYLIKTRGQQVTLSCSPISGHRSVSWYQQTPGQGLQFLFEYFSETQRNKGNFPGRFSGRQFSNSRSEMNVSTLELGDSALYLCASSLARTGNHYGYTFGSGTRLTVV.

V is TRBV13 and J is TRBJ2-7; D ambiguous. Trimming took off 6 bases at V and 3 bases at J, with 15 bases between the two ends. CDR3 length: 14 amino acids. Germline lookup yields CDR1 PRHDT and CDR2 FYEKMQ (reference sequence). The CDR3 here is CASSSRSGLYEQYF. In nucleotides, the CDR3 is TGTGCCAGCAGTTCGAGGTCGGGCCTCTACGAGCAGTACTTC.

In this sample, this clonotype turned up a few times. The chain combines TRBV27 with TRBJ2-5; possible D gene TRBD1, 6 bases. From germline, CDR1 is MNHEY and CDR2 SMNVEV (reference sequence). CDR3 length: 14 amino acids. Between the trimmed V and J ends, which lost 3 bases and 5 bases, there was a span of 13 bases. CDR3 bases: TGTGCCAGCAGTTTGACGCAGGGGCGGGAGACCCAGTACTTC. Translation: CASSLTQGRETQYF.

The rearrangement joins TRBV20-1 to TRBJ2-7, with 9 bases lining up with TRBD1. The germline gives CDR1 DFQATT, CDR2 SNEGSKA (reference sequence). CDR3 length: 16 residues. V shed 0 bases, J shed 5 bases, and the junction held 11 bases outside the gene matches. The CDR3 DNA is TGCAGTGCTAGAGATGGAACCGGGACAGGGAGCCACGAGCAGTACTTC. It encodes CSARDGTGTGSHEQYF.

The rearrangement uses TRBV30 and TRBJ2-1; no firm D call. V lost 3 bases to trimming and J lost 8 bases, with 11 bases between them. In germline, CDR1 is GTSNPN, CDR2 SVGIG (reference sequence). The CDR3 is 12 amino acids. CDR3 sequence reads: CAWSSRADEQFF. CDR3 DNA sequence: TGTGCCTGGAGCTCGCGAGCCGATGAGCAGTTCTTC.

V usage is TRBV29-1 and J usage is TRBJ2-2; D remains ambiguous. Trimming shortened V by 5 bases and J by 0 bases, and 7 bases separated the two germline ends. Germline CDR1 and CDR2: SQVTM and ANQGSEA. CDR3 length: 13 residues. CDR3 DNA: TGCAGCGTTTCGCAGCCGAACACCGGGGAGCTGTTTTTT. It specifies CSVSQPNTGELFF.

This sequence joins TRBV21-1 and TRBJ1-2; no DNA check was done on the table's D call, TRBD1. TRBV21-1 is a known pseudogene. The CDR3 length is 15 residues. The CDR3 is CASSKGQGLGYGYTF. The CDR3 DNA reads as TGTGCCAGCAGCAAAGGGCAGGGGTTAGGGTATGGCTACACCTTC.

The chain joins TRBV5-1 to TRBJ2-3; D might be TRBD1 (5 bases). The CDR3 sequence is 16 residues long. From germline, CDR1 is SGHRS and CDR2 YFSETQ. V lost 0 bases and J lost 0, with 11 bases in between. The CDR3 nucleotides are TGCGCCAGCAGCTTGGAGGGGATAACTAGCACAGATACGCAGTATTTT. As protein: CASSLEGITSTDTQYF.

The genes are TRBV7-9 and TRBJ2-7; D perhaps matches TRBD2 (7 bases). Germline V gene lookup returns CDR1 SEHNR and CDR2 FQNEAQ (reference sequence). The CDR3 totals 15 residues. V was cut by 4 bases and J by 2 bases, with 15 bases left in between. The CDR3 protein is CASSSAGGRPYEQYF. The CDR3 DNA reads TGTGCCAGCAGCTCCGCCGGGGGGCGTCCCTACGAGCAGTACTTC.

The genes are TRBV4-1 and TRBJ2-3, with 8 bases aligning to TRBD2. Per germline, CDR1 MGHRA and CDR2 YSYEKL. Trimming took 2 bases from V and 4 from J; bases not matched to a gene: 2. The CDR3 sequence is 14 residues long. CDR3 nucleotides: TGCGCCAGCAGCCAACAAGCGGGAGCAGATACGCAGTATTTT. Translation: CASSQQAGADTQYF.

The count of this clonotype is one. This rearrangement joins TRBV10-3 to TRBJ2-6, with 11 bases identical to TRBD1. Germline V gene lookup returns CDR1 ENHRY and CDR2 SYGVKD. The CDR3 contains 18 residues. V gave up 10 bases and J gave up 2 bases; unmatched junction bases: 13. CDR3 DNA sequence: TGTGCCAGCAGGACAGGGGGCGCGCAATCGGCTGGGGCCAACGTCCTGACTTTC. Amino acid sequence: CASRTGGAQSAGANVLTF.

The chain combines TRBV9 with TRBJ1-5; 7 nucleotides agree with TRBD1. With V trimmed by 4 bases and J by 5 bases, 12 bases remained unmatched. The CDR3 spans 16 residues. Germline-derived CDR1 and CDR2 are SGDLS and YYNGEE. CDR3 DNA: TGTGCCAGCAGCCCAGGGGGGTGGCAGGGACATCAGCCCCAGCATTTT. It encodes CASSPGGWQGHQPQHF.

V usage is TRBV14 and J usage is TRBJ2-1, with 13 bases aligning to TRBD2. The junction had 4 bases not matched to a gene; V was cut back by 0 bases and J by 5 bases. The CDR3 is made up of 17 amino acids. Germline V gives CDR1 SGHDN, CDR2 FVKESK. CDR3 region: CASSQDRLAGGNNEQFF. Here the CDR3 DNA reads TGTGCCAGCAGCCAAGATAGACTAGCGGGAGGAAACAATGAGCAGTTCTTC.

The rearrangement links TRBV6-5 to TRBJ2-5, with TRBD2 as a possible D gene (6 bases). There are 14 residues in the CDR3. V was cut by 3 bases and J by 5 bases, with 13 bases left in between. Germline assignment: CDR1 MNHEY and CDR2 SVGAGI. CDR3 region: CASSYGLGGETQYF. The CDR3 DNA sequence: TGTGCCAGCAGTTATGGGCTAGGAGGGGAGACCCAGTACTTC.

The chain couples TRBV5-4 to TRBJ2-1; 12 bases line up with TRBD2. CDR3 length: 18 residues. Trimming cost V 0 bases and J 2 bases; bases outside gene matches: 6. Germline values: CDR1 SGHNT, CDR2 YYREEE (reference sequence). The CDR3 reads CASSLGLAGVSPYNEQFF. In nucleotides, the CDR3 is TGTGCCAGCAGCTTGGGACTAGCGGGAGTGTCCCCCTACAATGAGCAGTTCTTC.

The V gene is TRBV7-2, the J gene TRBJ1-6; TRBD1 might be the D (6 bases). Trimming took off 1 base at V and 17 bases at J, with 9 bases between the two ends. The CDR3 covers 11 residues. Germline V gene lookup returns CDR1 SGHTA and CDR2 FQGNSA. The CDR3 region is CASSLGQAVHF. CDR3 sequence (DNA): TGTGCCAGCAGCTTAGGACAGGCGGTCCACTTT.

V gene TRBV2 combines with J gene TRBJ1-1; 11 nucleotides match TRBD1. V trimming: 8 bases; J trimming: 5 bases; junction bases outside the gene matches: 4. From germline, CDR1 is SNHLY and CDR2 FYNNEI. The CDR3 has 13 residues. CDR3 residues: CASRGQGETEAFF. Written as DNA, the CDR3 is TGTGCCAGCCGGGGACAGGGGGAGACTGAAGCTTTCTTT.

The genes are TRBV20-1 and TRBJ2-7; D perhaps matches TRBD2 (7 bases). V was clipped by 3 bases and J by 3 bases, with 18 bases between them. Germline loops: CDR1 DFQATT, CDR2 SNEGSKA (reference sequence). The CDR3 is made up of 15 amino acids. This chain's CDR3 is CSASSAWEGVYEQYF. The CDR3 region has the DNA TGCAGTGCTAGTTCGGCTTGGGAGGGGGTCTACGAGCAGTACTTC.

The chain couples TRBV11-2 to TRBJ2-1, with D perhaps TRBD1 (5 bases). The CDR3 is 15 residues long. V shed 6 bases and J shed 5 bases, with 17 bases lying between them. Germline V lookup: CDR1 SGHAT, CDR2 FQNNGV. CDR3 loop: CASSEVGERDNEQFF. The CDR3 DNA reads as TGTGCCAGCAGTGAAGTAGGGGAAAGGGACAATGAGCAGTTCTTC.

The CDR3 nucleotides read TGTGCCAGCAGCCCCCGGGACAGGGGGATTGGCGGCTACACCTTC. The encoded protein is CASSPRDRGIGGYTF. This chain joins TRBV16 and TRBJ1-2; TRBD1 matches 11 bases. The ends lost 4 bases at V and 8 bases at J; junction bases unmatched: 9. This CDR3 contains 15 residues. From germline, CDR1 is KGHSY and CDR2 FQNENV.

This rearrangement joins TRBV29-1 to TRBJ2-7; 8 bases are a match to TRBD2. The germline V gene encodes CDR1 SQVTM and CDR2 ANQGSEA. The J segment lost 0 bases and the V segment lost 3 bases, leaving 4 bases of the junction unmatched. The CDR3 has 14 residues. The CDR3 reads CSVDVAGGSYEQYF. CDR3 in DNA: TGCAGCGTTGATGTGGCGGGAGGCTCCTACGAGCAGTACTTC.

J is TRBJ2-5 and V is TRBV7-9, with 9 bases lining up with TRBD2. Trimming removed 6 bases from V and 1 base from J; junction bases left unmatched: 6. CDR3 length equals 15 residues. Germline V gene lookup returns CDR1 SEHNR and CDR2 FQNEAQ (reference sequence). For the CDR3, the DNA is TGTGCCAGCAGAGGTAGCGGGAGCCTCCAAGAGACCCAGTACTTC. Translation gives CASRGSGSLQETQYF.